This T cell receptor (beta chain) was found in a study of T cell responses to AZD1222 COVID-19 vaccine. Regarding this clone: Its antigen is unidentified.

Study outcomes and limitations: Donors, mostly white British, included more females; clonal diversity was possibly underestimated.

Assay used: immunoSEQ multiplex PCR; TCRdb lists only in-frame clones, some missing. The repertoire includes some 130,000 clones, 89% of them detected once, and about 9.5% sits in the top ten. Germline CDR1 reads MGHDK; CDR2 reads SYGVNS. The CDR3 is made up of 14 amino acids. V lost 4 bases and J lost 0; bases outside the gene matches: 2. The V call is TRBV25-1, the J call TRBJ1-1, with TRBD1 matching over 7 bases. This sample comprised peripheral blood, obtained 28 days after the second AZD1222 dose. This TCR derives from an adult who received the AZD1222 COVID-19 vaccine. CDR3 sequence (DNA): TGTGCCAGCAGTGTGGGACAGCTGAACACTGAAGCTTTCTTT. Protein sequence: CASSVGQLNTEAFF. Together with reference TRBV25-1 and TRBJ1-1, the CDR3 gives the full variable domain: EADIYQTPRYLVIGTGKKITLECSQTMGHDKMYWYQQDPGMELHLIHYSYGVNSTEKGDLSSESTVSRIRTEHFPLTLESARPSHTSQYLCASSVGQLNTEAFFGQGTRLTVV.